One sample yielded the 22 T cell receptor beta chains listed below, sequenced in a study of cytomegalovirus exposure and HLA in healthy donors. Researchers ran the PCR with 60 Vbeta and 13 Jbeta primers. TCRdb's table, derived via immunoSEQ multiplex PCR, lists solely in-frame clones and lacks some. This sample has about 150,000 clones; approximately 73% occur once, and the top ten carry about 10%. Sequencing used PBMCs. The receptors stem from a young man in good health and CMV-seropositive.

The V and J genes are TRBV19 and TRBJ1-1; D is unresolved. The CDR3 sequence is 14 residues long. Germline lookup yields CDR1 LNHDA and CDR2 SQIVND (reference sequence). V lost 8 bases and J 7 bases, leaving 20 bases between the germline ends. The chain's CDR3 is CASLGGTATREAFF. DNA for the CDR3: TGTGCCAGTCTGGGAGGTACAGCGACCCGTGAAGCTTTCTTT.

The gene calls are TRBV29-1 and TRBJ1-2; the match to TRBD1 covers 9 bases. Trimming removed 7 bases from V and 6 bases from J; junction bases left unmatched: 9. This CDR3 is 13 amino acids long. CDR1 is SQVTM and CDR2 is ANQGSEA in the germline V gene. CDR3 nucleotides: TGCAGCGCAGGGGCGGGACAGGGCCATGGCTACACCTTC. Translating gives CSAGAGQGHGYTF.

This clone has more than one count but fewer than ten. This rearrangement joins TRBV6-1 to TRBJ1-4; D unresolved. V gave up 0 bases and J gave up 5 bases, with 7 bases separating them. Germline assignment: CDR1 MNHNS and CDR2 SASEGT. The CDR3 length is 14 residues. Here the CDR3 DNA reads TGTGCCAGCAGTGAAGCCGACTCAAATGAAAAACTGTTTTTT. This gives the protein CASSEADSNEKLFF.

This chain links TRBV19 with TRBJ2-7, with D unresolved. Germline V CDR1 and CDR2: LNHDA, SQIVND (reference sequence). The V gene lost 3 bases and the J gene lost 3 bases, with 12 bases spanning the gap. CDR3 size: 14 residues. CDR3 in DNA: TGTGCCAGTAGTATCTTTGGTTCCGGCTACGAGCAGTACTTC. This translates into CASSIFGSGYEQYF.

V is TRBV18 and J is TRBJ1-5; a weak D match, TRBD1 (6 bases). Germline loops: CDR1 KGHSH, CDR2 LQKENI. This CDR3 spans 14 amino acids. Trimming shortened V by 6 bases and J by 5 bases, and 14 bases separated the two germline ends. The CDR3 DNA reads TGTGCCAGCTCGCAACAGGGTGTGGATCAGCCCCAGCATTTT. It specifies CASSQQGVDQPQHF. Complete variable domain (other parts from reference TRBV18 and TRBJ1-5): NAGVMQNPRHLVRRRGQEARLRCSPMKGHSHVYWYRQLPEEGLKFMVYLQKENIIDESGMPKERFSAEFPKEGPSILRIQQVVRGDSAAYFCASSQQGVDQPQHFGDGTRLSIL.

The CDR3 DNA reads as TGTGCCAGCAGCCCCGGACTAGCGGGACCCTACGAGCAGTACTTC. This gives the protein CASSPGLAGPYEQYF. The chain recombines TRBV4-2 with TRBJ2-7; TRBD2 matches 12 bases. CDR1 and CDR2 (germline): LGHNA, YNFKEQ. CDR3 length equals 15 residues. J gave up 2 bases and V 4 bases, and 3 bases lay outside the gene matches.

The chain uses TRBV27 and TRBJ2-6, with D possibly TRBD2 on 7 matching bases. Trimming stripped 8 bases from V and 3 bases from J, with 20 bases between. CDR1 is MNHEY and CDR2 is SMNVEV in the germline V gene (reference sequence). The CDR3 has 17 amino acids. The DNA of the CDR3 is TGTGCCAGCTCGGGGGGCGGTAGTAGCTATGGGGCCAACGTCCTGACTTTC. It specifies CASSGGGSSYGANVLTF.

The V call is TRBV9, the J call TRBJ2-3; no definite D call. Germline CDR1 is SGDLS and CDR2 is YYNGEE. The CDR3 has 13 amino acids. The V end lost 2 bases, the J end lost 2 bases, and 6 bases lay between the germline ends. The CDR3 here is CASSVEFTDTQYF. In nucleotides, the CDR3 is TGTGCCAGCAGCGTGGAGTTCACAGATACGCAGTATTTT.

This rearrangement joins TRBV6-1 to TRBJ2-2; 8 positions agree with TRBD2. There are 15 residues in the CDR3. Germline CDR1 and CDR2: MNHNS and SASEGT. V dropped 9 bases and J dropped 3; count of bases not matched to a gene: 9. The CDR3 region is CASQRERWDTGELFF. CDR3 coding DNA: TGTGCCAGTCAGCGGGAGCGGTGGGACACCGGGGAGCTGTTTTTT.

V usage is TRBV13 and J usage is TRBJ1-1; 7 bases map to TRBD1. This CDR3 comprises 14 residues. Germline V gene data show CDR1 as PRHDT and CDR2 as FYEKMQ (reference sequence). J lost 7 bases, V lost 0 bases, and 5 bases had no gene match. The CDR3 nucleotides are TGTGCCAGCAGCTTAGGCCGACAGGGAGGTGAAGCTTTCTTT. Encoded protein: CASSLGRQGGEAFF.

The sample holds a few counts of this clone. The genes are TRBV11-2 and TRBJ2-7, with 7 bases fitting TRBD2. Trimming took 5 bases from V and 6 from J; bases not matched to a gene: 7. Germline V gene data show CDR1 as SGHAT and CDR2 as FQNNGV. CDR3 length equals 13 residues. Written as DNA, the CDR3 is TGTGCCAGCAGCCACCCCTCGGGGGGCGAGCAGTACTTC. This gives the protein CASSHPSGGEQYF.

This clone was found once. A junction end diverges from the germline sequence, so it may reflect a read error. V is TRBV25-1 and J is TRBJ2-1; no clear D gene. Germline V gene data show CDR1 as MGHDK and CDR2 as SYGVNS. This CDR3 region has 11 residues. CDR3 DNA: TGTGCCAGCAGCTCCGACAATGAGCAGTTCTTC. It specifies CASSSDNEQFF.

This chain uses TRBV9 with TRBJ2-2; perhaps TRBD1 as D (5 bases). Deletions cut 4 bases from V and 3 bases from J, with 16 bases between. The CDR3 spans 16 residues. Germline values: CDR1 SGDLS, CDR2 YYNGEE. The chain's CDR3 is CASSPPGAGYTGELFF. The CDR3 region has the DNA TGTGCCAGCAGCCCTCCCGGCGCAGGGTACACCGGGGAGCTGTTTTTT.

CDR3 sequence (DNA): TGTGCCAGCAGTCGGGACAGGGATAGCAATCAGCCCCAGCATTTT. Its translation is CASSRDRDSNQPQHF. The J gene is TRBJ1-5, the V gene TRBV6-1; TRBD1 matches at 9 bases. The V gene end was trimmed by 5 bases and the J gene end by 0 bases; junction bases not matched to a gene: 2. This CDR3 has 15 residues. Germline loops: CDR1 MNHNS, CDR2 SASEGT.

This clone occurred a few times. The chain combines TRBV6-1 with TRBJ1-2, with a possible D match to TRBD1 (5 bases). The CDR3 extends over 15 amino acids. Trimming stripped 2 bases from V and 4 bases from J, with 14 bases between. Looked up from germline, CDR1 is MNHNS and CDR2 is SASEGT. The CDR3 DNA sequence: TGTGCCAGCAGTGAATCGTTACAGGCAACCTATGGCTACACCTTC. This codes for CASSESLQATYGYTF.

The chain carries TRBV7-9 and TRBJ2-1; 8 nucleotides align to TRBD1. The germline CDR1 and CDR2 sequences are SEHNR and FQNEAQ (reference sequence). J lost 4 bases, V lost 5 bases, and 13 bases had no gene match. The CDR3 runs to 17 residues. CDR3 sequence: CASSTLPGTGLYNEQFF. The CDR3 DNA reads as TGTGCCAGCAGCACCCTCCCAGGGACAGGCTTATACAATGAGCAGTTCTTC. The variable domain in full, with the rest retrieved from reference TRBV7-9 and TRBJ2-1, is DTGVSQNPRHKITKRGQNVTFRCDPISEHNRLYWYRQTLGQGPEFLTYFQNEAQLEKSRLLSDRFSAERPKGSFSTLEIQRTEQGDSAMYLCASSTLPGTGLYNEQFFGPGTRLTVL.

The genes are TRBV12-1 and TRBJ1-2; the table's TRBD1 call for D was not verified on the DNA. TRBV12-1 is noted as a pseudogene. The CDR3 length is 17 residues. CDR3 residues: CASSNYPRTFPRYGYTF. Written as DNA, the CDR3 is TGTGCCAGCAGCAACTATCCCCGGACATTCCCTAGGTATGGCTACACCTTC.

This clone was counted between two and nine times. The genes are TRBV9 and TRBJ1-1; TRBD1 is a possible D gene (6 bases). V was cut by 0 bases and J by 6 bases, with 18 bases left in between. Germline V CDR1 and CDR2: SGDLS, YYNGEE. The CDR3 has 16 amino acids. CDR3 DNA sequence: TGTGCCAGCAGCGTAGGTGGGGGCGCGGTGTTCGCTGAAGCTTTCTTT. Its translation is CASSVGGGAVFAEAFF.

This clone was seen just once. A far larger clone is off by one base, so a read error is likely. The V and J genes are TRBV7-8 and TRBJ2-5; 7 nucleotides agree with TRBD2. The DNA end favors TRBJ2-7, so the J call may be wrong. The CDR3 contains 16 residues. The germline gives CDR1 SGHVS, CDR2 FQNEAQ. CDR3 residues: CASSLERGWNSYEQYF. CDR3 sequence (DNA): TGTGCCAGCAGCTTAGAGCGGGGCTGGAACTCCTACGAGCAGTACTTC.

J is TRBJ2-6 and V is TRBV14; D unresolved. V was clipped by 3 bases and J by 0 bases, with 6 bases between them. This CDR3 has 15 residues. Germline CDR1 and CDR2: SGHDN and FVKESK. The CDR3 nucleotides are TGTGCCAGCAGCCAGCAGTTCTCTGGGGCCAACGTCCTGACTTTC. As protein: CASSQQFSGANVLTF.

The CDR3 region is CASSSGQGVRGANVLTF. DNA for the CDR3: TGTGCCAGCAGCTCGGGACAGGGGGTACGGGGGGCCAACGTCCTGACTTTC. The V call is TRBV7-9, the J call TRBJ2-6, with TRBD1 matching over 11 bases. V trimming: 4 bases; J trimming: 4 bases; junction bases outside the gene matches: 6. The length of the CDR3 is 17 residues. The germline V gene encodes CDR1 SEHNR and CDR2 FQNEAQ (reference sequence).

This clone was seen a few times. The rearrangement uses TRBV28 and TRBJ2-6, with 11 bases matching TRBD2. V was pared by 9 bases and J by 0 bases, with 10 bases of the junction left unmatched. Germline CDR1 is MDHEN and CDR2 is SYDVKM. CDR3 size: 18 residues. The CDR3 here is CASLAGGPGDSGANVLTF. The CDR3, as DNA: TGTGCCAGTTTAGCGGGAGGGCCGGGTGACTCTGGGGCCAACGTCCTGACTTTC.